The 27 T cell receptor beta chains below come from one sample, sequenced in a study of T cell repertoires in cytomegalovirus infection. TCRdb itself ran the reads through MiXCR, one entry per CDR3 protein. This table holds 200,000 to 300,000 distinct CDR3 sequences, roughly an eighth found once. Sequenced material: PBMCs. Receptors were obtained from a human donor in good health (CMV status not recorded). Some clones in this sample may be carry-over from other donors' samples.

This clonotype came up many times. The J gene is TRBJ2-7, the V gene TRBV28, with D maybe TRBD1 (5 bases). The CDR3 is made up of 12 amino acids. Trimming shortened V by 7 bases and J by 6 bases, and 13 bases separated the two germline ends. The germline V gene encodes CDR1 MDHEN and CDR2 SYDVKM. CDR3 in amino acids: CASINRGGEQYF. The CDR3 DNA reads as TGTGCCAGCATTAATAGGGGTGGCGAGCAGTACTTC.

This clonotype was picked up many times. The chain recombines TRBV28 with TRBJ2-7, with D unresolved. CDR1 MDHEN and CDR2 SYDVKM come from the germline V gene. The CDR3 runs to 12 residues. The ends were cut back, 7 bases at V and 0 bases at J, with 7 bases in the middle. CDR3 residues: CASKKTSYEQYF. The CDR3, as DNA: TGTGCCAGCAAGAAGACCTCCTACGAGCAGTACTTC.

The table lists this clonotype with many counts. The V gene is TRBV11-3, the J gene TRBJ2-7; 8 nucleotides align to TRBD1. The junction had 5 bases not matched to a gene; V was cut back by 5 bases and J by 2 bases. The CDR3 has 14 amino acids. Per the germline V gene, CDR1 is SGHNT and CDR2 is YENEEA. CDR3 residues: CASSLGTGPYEQYF. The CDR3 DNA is TGTGCCAGCAGCCTGGGGACAGGCCCCTACGAGCAGTACTTC.

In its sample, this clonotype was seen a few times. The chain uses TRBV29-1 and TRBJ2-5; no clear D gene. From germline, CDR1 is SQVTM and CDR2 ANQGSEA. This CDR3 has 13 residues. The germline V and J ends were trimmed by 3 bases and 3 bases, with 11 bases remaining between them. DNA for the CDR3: TGCAGCGTTGATAAGGGCCAAGAAGAGACCCAGTACTTC. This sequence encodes CSVDKGQEETQYF.

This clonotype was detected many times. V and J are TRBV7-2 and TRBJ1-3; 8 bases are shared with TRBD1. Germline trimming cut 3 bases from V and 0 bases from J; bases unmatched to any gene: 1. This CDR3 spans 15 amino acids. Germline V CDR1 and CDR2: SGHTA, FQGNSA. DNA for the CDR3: TGTGCCAGCAGCTTTACAGGGGGCTCTGGAAACACCATATATTTT. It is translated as CASSFTGGSGNTIYF.

The CDR3 region has the DNA TGTGCCAGCAGTGAATACGGGGCGGCAGATACGCAGTATTTT. This translates into CASSEYGAADTQYF. The chain is built from TRBV25-1 and TRBJ2-3; D tentatively reads TRBD1 or TRBD2 (5 bases each). Germline assignment: CDR1 MGHDK and CDR2 SYGVNS. The CDR3 runs to 14 residues. V gave up 0 bases and J gave up 4 bases, with 8 bases separating them.

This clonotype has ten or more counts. CDR3 coding DNA: TGTGCCAGCAGCCTAGAGGGGGTCTCCTACAATGAGCAGTTCTTC. Amino acid sequence: CASSLEGVSYNEQFF. The V call is TRBV7-9, the J call TRBJ2-1, with D maybe TRBD1 (6 bases). CDR3 length: 15 amino acids. V lost 5 bases and J 0 bases, leaving 11 bases between the germline ends. Looked up from germline, CDR1 is SEHNR and CDR2 is FQNEAQ (reference sequence).

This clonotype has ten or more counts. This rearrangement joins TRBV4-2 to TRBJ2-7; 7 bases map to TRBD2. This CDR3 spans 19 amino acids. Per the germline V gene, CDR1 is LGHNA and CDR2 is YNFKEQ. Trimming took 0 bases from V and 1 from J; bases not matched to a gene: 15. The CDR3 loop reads CASSQDQAFRSGESYEQYF. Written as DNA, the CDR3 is TGTGCCAGCAGCCAAGATCAGGCGTTTAGGAGCGGGGAATCCTACGAGCAGTACTTC.

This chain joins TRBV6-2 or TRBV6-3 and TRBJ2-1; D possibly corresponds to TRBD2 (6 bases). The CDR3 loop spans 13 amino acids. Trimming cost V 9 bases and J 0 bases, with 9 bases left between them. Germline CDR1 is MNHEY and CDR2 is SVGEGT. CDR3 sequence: CASAGPSYNEQFF. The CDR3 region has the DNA TGTGCCAGTGCGGGGCCCTCCTACAATGAGCAGTTCTTC.

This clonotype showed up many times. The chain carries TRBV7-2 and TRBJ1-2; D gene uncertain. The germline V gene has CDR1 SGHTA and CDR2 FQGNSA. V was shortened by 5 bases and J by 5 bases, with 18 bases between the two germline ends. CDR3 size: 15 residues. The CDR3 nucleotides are TGTGCCAGCAGCCCAGTGGTGCCATCTACGTATGGCTACACCTTC. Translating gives CASSPVVPSTYGYTF.

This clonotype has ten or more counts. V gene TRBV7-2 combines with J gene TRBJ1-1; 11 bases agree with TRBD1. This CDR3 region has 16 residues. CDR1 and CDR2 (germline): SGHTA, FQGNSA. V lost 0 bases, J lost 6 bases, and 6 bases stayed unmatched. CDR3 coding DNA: TGTGCCAGCAGCTTAGCCGGGACAGGGGGTTTCGCTGAAGCTTTCTTT. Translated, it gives CASSLAGTGGFAEAFF.

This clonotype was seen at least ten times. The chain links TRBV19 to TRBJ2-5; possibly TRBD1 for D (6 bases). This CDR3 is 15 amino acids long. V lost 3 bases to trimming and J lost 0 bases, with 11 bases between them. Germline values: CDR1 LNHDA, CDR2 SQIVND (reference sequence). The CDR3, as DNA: TGTGCCAGTAGTATTCCCGGGACAAACCAAGAGACCCAGTACTTC. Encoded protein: CASSIPGTNQETQYF.

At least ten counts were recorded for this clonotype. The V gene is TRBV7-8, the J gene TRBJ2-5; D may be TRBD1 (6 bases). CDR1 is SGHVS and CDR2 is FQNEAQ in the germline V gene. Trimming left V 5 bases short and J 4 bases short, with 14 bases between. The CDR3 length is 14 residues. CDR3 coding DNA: TGTGCCAGCAGCCCGACGCAGGGGAGAGAGACCCAGTACTTC. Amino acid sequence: CASSPTQGRETQYF. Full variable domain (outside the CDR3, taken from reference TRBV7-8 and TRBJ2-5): GAGVSQSPRYKVAKRGQDVALRCDPISGHVSLFWYQQALGQGPEFLTYFQNEAQLDKSGLPSDRFFAERPEGSVSTLKIQRTQQEDSAVYLCASSPTQGRETQYFGPGTRLLVL.

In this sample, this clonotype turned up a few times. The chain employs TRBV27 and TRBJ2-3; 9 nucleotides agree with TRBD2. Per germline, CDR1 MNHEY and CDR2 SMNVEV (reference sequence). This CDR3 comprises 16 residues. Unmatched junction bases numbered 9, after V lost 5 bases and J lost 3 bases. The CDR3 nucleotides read TGTGCCAGCAGTCCTAGGCGGGGGGGCTGGACAGATACGCAGTATTTT. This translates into CASSPRRGGWTDTQYF.

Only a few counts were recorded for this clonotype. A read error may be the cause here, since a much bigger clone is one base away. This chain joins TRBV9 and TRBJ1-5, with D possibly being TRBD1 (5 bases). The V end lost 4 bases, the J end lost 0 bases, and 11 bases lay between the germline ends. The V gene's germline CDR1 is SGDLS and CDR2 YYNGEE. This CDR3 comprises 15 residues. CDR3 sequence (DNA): TGTGCCAGCAGCCTCGACAGTGATAGCAATCAGCCCCAGCATTTT. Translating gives CASSLDSDSNQPQHF. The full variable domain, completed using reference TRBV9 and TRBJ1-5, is DSGVTQTPKHLITATGQRVTLRCSPRSGDLSVYWYQQSLDQGLQFLIQYYNGEERAKGNILERFSAQQFPDLHSELNLSSLELGDSALYFCASSLDSDSNQPQHFGDGTRLSIL.

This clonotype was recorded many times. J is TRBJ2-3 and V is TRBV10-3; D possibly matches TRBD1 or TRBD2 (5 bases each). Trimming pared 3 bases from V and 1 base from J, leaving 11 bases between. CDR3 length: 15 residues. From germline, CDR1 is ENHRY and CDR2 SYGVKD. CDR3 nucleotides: TGTGCCATCAGTGATACTAGAGGGGGCACAGATACGCAGTATTTT. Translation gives CAISDTRGGTDTQYF.

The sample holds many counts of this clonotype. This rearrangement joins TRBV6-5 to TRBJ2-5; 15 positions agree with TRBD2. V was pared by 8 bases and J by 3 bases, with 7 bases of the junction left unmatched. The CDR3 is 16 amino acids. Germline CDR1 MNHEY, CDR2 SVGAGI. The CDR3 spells CASSFGTSGRKETQYF. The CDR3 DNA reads TGTGCCAGCTCCTTTGGGACTAGCGGGAGGAAAGAGACCCAGTACTTC.

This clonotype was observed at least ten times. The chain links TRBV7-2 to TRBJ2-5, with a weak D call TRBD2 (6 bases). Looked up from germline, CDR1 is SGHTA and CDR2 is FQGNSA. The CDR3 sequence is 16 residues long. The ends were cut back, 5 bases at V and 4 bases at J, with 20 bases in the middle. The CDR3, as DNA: TGTGCCAGCAGCCCACAGAGGGCGGGGCCTGGAGAGACCCAGTACTTC. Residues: CASSPQRAGPGETQYF.

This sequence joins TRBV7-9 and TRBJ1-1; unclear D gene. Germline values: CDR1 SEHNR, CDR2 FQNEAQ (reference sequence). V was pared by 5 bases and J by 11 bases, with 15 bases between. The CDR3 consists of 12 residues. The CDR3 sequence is CASSPGVLGAFF. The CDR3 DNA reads TGTGCCAGCAGCCCTGGGGTTTTAGGTGCTTTCTTT.

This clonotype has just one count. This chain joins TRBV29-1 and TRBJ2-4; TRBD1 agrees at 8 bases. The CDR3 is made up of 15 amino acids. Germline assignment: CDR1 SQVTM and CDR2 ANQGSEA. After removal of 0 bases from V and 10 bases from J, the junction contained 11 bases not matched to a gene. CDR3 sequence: CSVEEGRTGIKIQYF. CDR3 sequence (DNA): TGCAGCGTTGAAGAGGGGCGGACAGGGATTAAAATTCAGTACTTC. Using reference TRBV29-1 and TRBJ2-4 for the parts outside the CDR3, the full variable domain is SAVISQKPSRDICQRGTSLTIQCQVDSQVTMMFWYRQQPGQSLTLIATANQGSEATYESGFVIDKFPISRPNLTFSTLTVSNMSPEDSSIYLCSVEEGRTGIKIQYFGAGTRLSVL.

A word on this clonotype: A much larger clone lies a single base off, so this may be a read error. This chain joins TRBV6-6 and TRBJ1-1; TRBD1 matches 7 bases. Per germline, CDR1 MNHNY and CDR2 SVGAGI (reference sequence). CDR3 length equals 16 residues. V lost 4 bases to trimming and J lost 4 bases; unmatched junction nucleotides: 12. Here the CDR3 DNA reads TGTGCCAGCAGTTCCTTCCTTTCGACAGGGTCCACTGAAGCTTTCTTT. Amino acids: CASSSFLSTGSTEAFF.

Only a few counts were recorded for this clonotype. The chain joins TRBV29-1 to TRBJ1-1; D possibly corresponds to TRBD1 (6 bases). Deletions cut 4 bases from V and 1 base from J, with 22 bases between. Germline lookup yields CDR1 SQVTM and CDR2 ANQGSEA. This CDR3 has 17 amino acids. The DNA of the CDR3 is TGCAGCGTTGGGAAGACAGGAGCTCGTCTCGGGAACACTGAAGCTTTCTTT. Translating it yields CSVGKTGARLGNTEAFF.

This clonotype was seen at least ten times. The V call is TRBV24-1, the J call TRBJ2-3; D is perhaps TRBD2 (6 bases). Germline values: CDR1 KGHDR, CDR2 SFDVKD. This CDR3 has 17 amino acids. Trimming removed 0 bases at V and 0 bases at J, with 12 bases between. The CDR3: CATSDLSGSGSTDTQYF. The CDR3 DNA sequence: TGTGCCACCAGTGATTTGTCCGGGAGCGGAAGCACAGATACGCAGTATTTT.

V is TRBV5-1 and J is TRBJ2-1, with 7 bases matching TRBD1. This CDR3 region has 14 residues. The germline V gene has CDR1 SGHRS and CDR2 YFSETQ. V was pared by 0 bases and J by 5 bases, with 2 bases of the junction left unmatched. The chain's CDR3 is CASSLAGTDNEQFF. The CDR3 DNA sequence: TGCGCCAGCAGCTTGGCGGGGACAGACAATGAGCAGTTCTTC.

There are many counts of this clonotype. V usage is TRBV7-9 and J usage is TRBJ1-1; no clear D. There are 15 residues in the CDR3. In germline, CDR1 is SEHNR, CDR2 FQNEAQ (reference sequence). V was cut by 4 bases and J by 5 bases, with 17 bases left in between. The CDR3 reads CASSSGPLSGTEAFF. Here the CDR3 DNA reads TGTGCCAGCAGCTCAGGCCCATTATCTGGGACTGAAGCTTTCTTT.

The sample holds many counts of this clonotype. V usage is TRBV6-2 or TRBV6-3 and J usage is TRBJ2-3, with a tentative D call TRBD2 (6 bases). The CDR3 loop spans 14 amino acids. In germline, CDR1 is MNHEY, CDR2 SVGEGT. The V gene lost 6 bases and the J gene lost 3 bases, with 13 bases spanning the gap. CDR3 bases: TGTGCCAGCAGGGAGGGACTGGCGACAGATACGCAGTATTTT. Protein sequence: CASREGLATDTQYF.

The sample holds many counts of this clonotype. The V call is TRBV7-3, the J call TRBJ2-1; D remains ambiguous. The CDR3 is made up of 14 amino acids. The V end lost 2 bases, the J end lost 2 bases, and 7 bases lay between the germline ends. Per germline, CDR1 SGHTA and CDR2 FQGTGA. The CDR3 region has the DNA TGTGCCAGCAGCTTATCATTAGCCTACAATGAGCAGTTCTTC. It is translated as CASSLSLAYNEQFF. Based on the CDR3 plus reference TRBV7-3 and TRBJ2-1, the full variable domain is GAGVSQTPSNKVTEKGKYVELRCDPISGHTALYWYRQSLGQGPEFLIYFQGTGAADDSGLPNDRFFAVRPEGSVSTLKIQRTERGDSAVYLCASSLSLAYNEQFFGPGTRLTVL.